This paragraph reports one T cell receptor beta chain. Its antigen remains unidentified. Per the germline V gene, CDR1 is SEHNR and CDR2 is FQNEAQ (reference sequence). The CDR3 totals 17 residues. V was pared by 5 bases and J by 2 bases, with 22 bases between. The data stem from a study of shared clonotypes between healthy human individuals. Some 27,000 T cell genomes, or roughly 180 ng DNA, went into the sorted-subset replicate PCRs. Produced via immunoSEQ multiplex PCR; TCRdb's table is partial and in-frame only. This sample carries about 680,000 clones, around 72% of them seen once, and the ten largest clones take under 2%. Study observations and caveats: What limited the represented genetic and exposure-history diversity was the small number of donors. Depth was large, yet rarefaction showed that sorted-subset sequencing was incomplete.

This receptor was identified in a woman between 25 and 40 years old in good health. The chain couples TRBV7-9 to TRBJ2-7; possibly TRBD1 or TRBD2 for D (6 bases each). Material for sequencing was memory CD4+ T cells sorted from blood. Subset meaning: CD45RA-negative fraction. For the CDR3, the DNA is TGTGCCAGCAGCCAAGAATCTCTCGGGGGCTTGCCCTACGAGCAGTACTTC. Protein product: CASSQESLGGLPYEQYF.